This T cell receptor beta chain comes out of a study of graft-versus-host responses after intestinal transplantation (dated by TCRdb to about 2021). At the level of the whole study: Multivisceral, liver-intestinal, or isolated intestinal transplants were received by the recipients. Every recipient was given anti-thymocyte globulin induction, then maintenance tacrolimus and steroids for 3 to 4 years. After intestinal transplantation, graft-versus-host and host-versus-graft alloreactive T cell clones in the graft, circulation and bone marrow were tracked using bulk TCR-beta CDR3 sequencing. Alloreactive clones were identified by sequencing pre-transplant mixed lymphocyte reaction products and comparing these products with unstimulated pre-transplant donor and recipient T cells. A cohort of about 26 intestinal transplant recipients, including one retransplant, was enrolled, and 3 patients lacking pretransplant specimens were excluded. A peak of at least 4% donor T cells among recipient peripheral blood mononuclear cells was the definition used for donor T cell macrochimerism. Rather than going through the commercial service, samples from a few later patients were sequenced in-house on an Illumina MiSeq and processed with MiXCR. General study outcomes and caveats: GvH clones were detected in recipient bone marrow, and some of these GvH clones were observed earlier in ileal mucosa or blood, consistent with an intestinal mucosal origin. Early after transplant, peak levels of circulating GvH clones were associated with declines in HvG clones. In patients with donor T cell macrochimerism, the allografts had high GvH to HvG T cell clonal ratios. The relatively low number and heterogeneity of intestinal transplant patients limited the conclusions.

Remarks on this clone: The antigen this receptor binds is unknown. One end of the junction fails to match germline, which may point to a read error.

Library preparation employed the immunoSEQ multiplex PCR assay. For most patients, genomic DNA was isolated with the Qiagen DNeasy Blood and Tissue Kit and shipped frozen to Adaptive Biotechnologies for TCR sequencing. For most patients, genomic DNA was subjected to high-throughput TCR-beta CDR3 sequencing by Adaptive Biotechnologies. Turning to the authors' computational methods: TCR sequencing data for some 19 patients were retrieved from Adaptive's ImmunoSEQ software; three other patients were processed with MiXCR and VDJtools. CD4 versus CD8 sorting errors were corrected by removing sequences found in both subsets at a frequency ratio below 5:1. CDR3 nucleotide sequences shared by donor and recipient were removed because the origin of these sequences could not be assigned. To be classed as alloreactive, a clone needed at least 2-fold expansion over unstimulated cells and a minimum CFSE-low frequency of 0.002% (template counts) or 0.001% (read counts). Clones detected in sequenced pre-transplant spleen, lymph node, or MLR CFSE-low populations of the donor or recipient were defined as mappable. The cumulative frequency of alloreactive clones was calculated as a percentage of all sequences, weighted by copy number. TCRdb took this table from immuneACCESS and kept in-frame rearrangements with V and J called. Such tables lack part of the clones; where checked against another copy, unresolved V genes explain under half of the gap, and the rest is unexplained. V, J and clone size are taken as reported in that table, and D and trimming were inferred from the DNA itself. In all, the sample holds 40,000 to 55,000 clones, and 85% to 95% of those were seen once. The leading ten clones occupy around 0.21% of the sample.

The time point label of this sample denotes: cells obtained before transplantation from donor or recipient. CD3+CD4+ and CD3+CD8+ populations were FACS-sorted from unstimulated pre-transplant donor and recipient cells taken from spleen or lymph nodes. The germline V gene yields SGHAT for CDR1 and FQNNGV for CDR2. The CDR3 goes from the cysteine to the phenylalanine over 13 residues. Here the CDR3 DNA is all that survives: 39 bases in frame from base 1. The sequenced sample was unstimulated CD8+ T cells sorted from spleen or lymph node cells, obtained before transplant. This chain is built from TRBV11-2 and TRBJ2-5; the D gene is unclear. This clonotype was sampled from a human donor who was the organ donor for an intestinal transplant. The bases are TGTGCCTGCAGCTTAGAGGTACAAGAGACCCAGTACTTC. Translated, this gives CACSLEVQETQYF. Supplemented by the reference TRBV11-2 and TRBJ2-5 proteins around the CDR3, the complete variable domain is EAGVAQSPRYKIIEKRQSVAFWCNPISGHATLYWYQQILGQGPKLLIQFQNNGVVDDSQLPKDRFSAERLKGVDSTLKIQPAKLEDSAVYLCACSLEVQETQYFGPGTRLLVL.